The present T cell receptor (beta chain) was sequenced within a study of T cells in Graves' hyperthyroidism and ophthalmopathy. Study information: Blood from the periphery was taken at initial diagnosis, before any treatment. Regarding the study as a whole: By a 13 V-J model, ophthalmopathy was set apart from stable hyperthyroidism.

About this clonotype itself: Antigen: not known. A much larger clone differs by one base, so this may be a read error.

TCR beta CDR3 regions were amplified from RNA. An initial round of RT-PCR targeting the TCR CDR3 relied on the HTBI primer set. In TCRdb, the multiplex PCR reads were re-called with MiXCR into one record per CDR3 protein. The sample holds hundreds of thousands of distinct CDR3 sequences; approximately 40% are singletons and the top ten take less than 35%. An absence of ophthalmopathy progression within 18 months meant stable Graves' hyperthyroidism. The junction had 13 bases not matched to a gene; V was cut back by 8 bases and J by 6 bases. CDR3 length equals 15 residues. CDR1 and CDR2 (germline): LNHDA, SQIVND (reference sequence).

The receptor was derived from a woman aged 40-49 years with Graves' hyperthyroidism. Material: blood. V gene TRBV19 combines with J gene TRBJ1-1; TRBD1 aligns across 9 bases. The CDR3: CASSDGGQGIAEAFF. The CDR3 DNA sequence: TGTGCCAGTTCCGATGGGGGACAGGGAATCGCTGAAGCTTTCTTT.